The 10 T cell receptor beta chains reported below all come from one sample, sequenced in a study of regulatory T cells in long-lasting Graves disease. The time point: newly diagnosed GD, antithyroid drugs for less than 3 months. Preparation of the TCR library used RNA extracted from PBMCs. Arm-PCR with iRepertoire HTBI primers amplified the CDR3 regions for these TCR beta libraries. One entry per CDR3 protein, called by TCRdb with MiXCR from the multiplex PCR reads. Here the sample spans 360,000 or so distinct CDR3 sequences, approximately 15% being singletons. The same data also contributed to another study, on T cells in Graves' hyperthyroidism and ophthalmopathy.

The starting material was peripheral blood mononuclear cells (PBMCs), obtained at new diagnosis, from a patient treated with antithyroid drugs. The receptor set was obtained from a man in his forties or fifties with Graves disease.

In nucleotides, the CDR3 is TGTGCCAGCAGCCAAGGTCCGGGGGGCTACAATGAGCAGTTCTTC. This codes for CASSQGPGGYNEQFF. The V gene is TRBV7-3, the J gene TRBJ2-1; 7 bases fit TRBD2. The CDR3 contains 15 residues. Germline-derived CDR1 and CDR2 are SGHTA and FQGTGA. Germline trimming cut 5 bases from V and 3 bases from J; bases unmatched to any gene: 7. The variable domain in full, with the rest retrieved from reference TRBV7-3 and TRBJ2-1, is GAGVSQTPSNKVTEKGKYVELRCDPISGHTALYWYRQSLGQGPEFLIYFQGTGAADDSGLPNDRFFAVRPEGSVSTLKIQRTERGDSAVYLCASSQGPGGYNEQFFGPGTRLTVL.

This clonotype was found many times. The chain recombines TRBV9 with TRBJ2-3, with D possibly being TRBD2 (7 bases). CDR1 and CDR2 (germline): SGDLS, YYNGEE. V shed 0 bases and J shed 6 bases, with 11 bases lying between them. CDR3 size: 14 residues. CDR3 DNA sequence: TGTGCCAGCAGCGTAGAGGGGGGGGCTGATACGCAGTATTTT. It translates to CASSVEGGADTQYF.

This clonotype was counted a few times. This sequence joins TRBV6-1 and TRBJ1-1, with D uncertain. The length of the CDR3 is 15 residues. Germline CDR1 reads MNHNS; CDR2 reads SASEGT. V lost 7 bases and J lost 1, with 16 bases in between. The DNA of the CDR3 is TGTGCCAGCACCCGAGTATTTACAGAGAACACTGAAGCTTTCTTT. Translating gives CASTRVFTENTEAFF.

This clonotype was observed a handful of times. The CDR3 loop reads CASRIAGEFPDTQYF. The CDR3 nucleotides read TGTGCCAGCAGAATAGCGGGGGAATTCCCAGATACGCAGTATTTT. The rearrangement uses TRBV12-3 or TRBV12-4 and TRBJ2-3; 9 bases map to TRBD2. The junction had 8 bases not matched to a gene; V was cut back by 6 bases and J by 4 bases. The CDR3 is 15 amino acids.

This clonotype appeared a few times. The chain carries TRBV7-2 and TRBJ2-7; TRBD1 aligns across 12 bases. This CDR3 comprises 14 residues. The junction had 4 bases not matched to a gene; V was cut back by 4 bases and J by 6 bases. Germline CDR1 and CDR2: SGHTA and FQGNSA. The CDR3 nucleotides are TGTGCCAGCAGCTCCCGGGACAGGGGGCTCGAGCAGTACTTC. Its protein product is CASSSRDRGLEQYF.

The chain combines TRBV6-1 with TRBJ2-2; TRBD2 matches 7 bases. Germline V gives CDR1 MNHNS, CDR2 SASEGT. CDR3 length: 13 amino acids. After removal of 11 bases from V and 3 bases from J, the junction contained 6 bases not matched to a gene. The CDR3 spells CASIAGDTGELFF. The CDR3 DNA follows: TGTGCCTCGATAGCGGGCGACACCGGGGAGCTGTTTTTT.

This clonotype was recorded a few times. It may be a read error: a sequence one base away is much more abundant. The V and J genes are TRBV6-1 and TRBJ2-1; TRBD2 matches at 8 bases. The V gene's germline CDR1 is MNHNS and CDR2 SASEGT. This CDR3 contains 19 residues. CDR3 DNA: TGTGCCAGCAGATCACGGGGGGGCTCTCTTAAGTCCCGCATCAATGGGCAGTTCTTC. Its translation is CASRSRGGSLKSRINGQFF.

There are a few counts of this clonotype. The chain uses TRBV19 and TRBJ2-1, with TRBD1 identical over 9 bases. J gave up 2 bases and V 3 bases, and 5 bases lay outside the gene matches. This CDR3 comprises 16 residues. Germline-derived CDR1 and CDR2 are LNHDA and SQIVND (reference sequence). In nucleotides, the CDR3 is TGTGCCAGTAGTATTGGCCGGGACAGGGCCTACAATGAGCAGTTCTTC. It is translated as CASSIGRDRAYNEQFF.

The table lists this clonotype with many counts. V and J are TRBV6-1 and TRBJ1-2, with unresolved D. Looked up from germline, CDR1 is MNHNS and CDR2 is SASEGT. Trimming shortened V by 8 bases and J by 4 bases, and 17 bases separated the two germline ends. CDR3 size: 14 residues. Here the CDR3 DNA reads TGTGCCAGCGCGGAAGGGATTTGGGCCTATGGCTACACCTTC. Amino acids: CASAEGIWAYGYTF.

This clonotype was counted between two and nine times. The chain has TRBV10-3 and TRBJ1-3, with a tentative D call TRBD1 (5 bases). The ends were cut back, 1 base at V and 0 bases at J, with 10 bases in the middle. Germline-derived CDR1 and CDR2 are ENHRY and SYGVKD. This CDR3 contains 16 residues. The CDR3 sequence: CAISEWGLDSGNTIYF. The CDR3 region has the DNA TGTGCCATCAGTGAGTGGGGCCTCGACTCTGGAAACACCATATATTTT.